This TCR beta chain is drawn from a study of cytomegalovirus exposure and HLA in healthy donors. At the level of the study: Among some 400 genotyped donors, around 81% fell in the Caucasian-associated ancestry cluster.

Comment on this clone: Antigen unknown.

The PCR ran on 60 Vbeta and 13 Jbeta primers. Only in-frame clones appear in the TCRdb table, and some are missing; sequencing was by immunoSEQ multiplex PCR. The sample includes 200,000 or so clones, about 83% of them seen just once. CDR3 length: 15 residues. Germline V gene lookup returns CDR1 MNHEY and CDR2 SVGAGI. Unmatched junction bases numbered 6, after V lost 3 bases and J lost 6 bases. Findings and caveats of the study: 87-base-pair reads could not separate some V segments, including TRBV6-2 and TRBV6-3. As a later analysis revealed, most CMV-associated TCR beta chains appeared HLA-restricted.

This sequence joins TRBV6-5 and TRBJ1-5; 9 positions agree with TRBD1. The receptor comes from a girl aged 5-17 years in good health and CMV-seronegative. Sample: PBMCs. The CDR3 region has the DNA TGTGCCAGCAGTTATACAGGGGGCAAAGGTCAGCCCCAGCATTTT. The encoded protein is CASSYTGGKGQPQHF.